Given below is one T cell receptor (beta chain) in context. The clone's antigen remains unknown. Nothing much larger sits one base from this clone, and base qualities are not available. Patients with autoimmune disease history or receiving systemic immunosuppression were excluded from the trial. Peripheral blood for TCR sequencing was drawn from every dose cohort at baseline, at cycle 4 day 1 and at cycle 7 day 1. The samples were drawn from a first-in-human, open-label, multicenter phase I dose-escalation trial of ivuxolimab. Adults with locally advanced or metastatic melanoma, renal cell, hepatocellular, or head and neck squamous cell carcinoma were enrolled in the trial. Before TCR sequencing, CD4+ T cells and CD8+ T cells from peripheral blood were sorted into separate populations. The data stem from a study of OX40 agonist ivuxolimab in advanced cancers. A note on the overall study: Ivuxolimab was a fully human IgG2 agonistic monoclonal antibody targeting the costimulatory receptor OX40 (CD134). Peripheral TCRbeta sequencing aimed to test whether ivuxolimab altered TCR sequence diversity and caused clonal T-cell expansion. Intravenous ivuxolimab was administered to patients every 2 weeks at six dose levels: 0.01, 0.1, 0.3, 1.5, 3 and 10 mg/kg. Three dose-escalation patients achieved partial responses, one with hepatocellular carcinoma and two with cutaneous melanoma. The dose-escalation cohort was roughly 80% male with a mean age of 60 years, ranging from roughly 23 to 90. Of the roughly 54 dose-escalation patients, hepatocellular carcinoma was present in approximately 20, melanoma in some 15, renal cell carcinoma in 9 and head and neck cancer in 9. Patients were allowed to have had prior anti-PD-1, anti-PD-L1 or anti-CTLA-4 therapy, and 40% of the dose-escalation patients had previously received checkpoint inhibitors. The paper covers the monotherapy dose-escalation part of the phase I ivuxolimab trial, which included N of about 51 patients. Overall study outcomes, separate from this receptor: Antigen specificity was not determined for the clonally expanded peripheral T cells. At doses from 0.1 to 3.0 mg/kg, clonal expansion was seen in both CD4+ and CD8+ blood T cells between baseline and week 6. After ivuxolimab, expanded clones were on average more numerous among CD8+ T cells than among CD4+ T cells. In the 0.1-3.0 mg/kg groups, partial responders were among the patients with the lowest normalized peripheral clonal expansion, particularly in CD8+ T cells. Low levels of normalized T-cell clonal expansion were also seen in some patients who did not respond.

For sequencing of the TCRbeta CDR3 region, genomic DNA was extracted from the sorted cells. TCRbeta CDR3 regions were sequenced using the immunoSEQ Assay. This immuneACCESS table, as held by TCRdb, lists in-frame sequences with V and J called but not all clones. Of the missing ones, under half trace to an unresolved V gene in checked studies; the others have no known cause. Across this sample there are about 86,000 clones, with 75% to 95% seen only once. The ten top clones hold 8.7% of the sample. Including the terminal cysteine and phenylalanine, the CDR3 comprises 17 residues. Only CDR3 DNA is held: 51 bases, read in frame from base 1.

The V and J segments used are TRBV21-1 and TRBJ2-1; the tabulated D call, TRBD1, remains unverified against the DNA. TRBV21-1 is classified as a pseudogene. The sample consisted of CD4+ or CD8+ T cells sorted from blood, taken in a trial of the OX40 agonist ivuxolimab. The TCR was taken from an adult with an advanced solid tumor such as melanoma, head and neck, liver or kidney cancer. The nucleotide sequence is given as TGTGCCAGCAGCAAAGGAAAGACAGGGCTGAACTACAATGAGCAGTTCTTC. This translates into CASSKGKTGLNYNEQFF.